Shown below are 18 T cell receptor beta chains from a single sample sequenced in a study of healthy donors' naive CD4 and CD8 T cells. A linear amplification protocol produced the TCR libraries from around 510 ng of total RNA. TCRdb passed the reads through MiXCR, listing each CDR3 protein once. Among about 200,000 distinct CDR3 sequences listed, 65% to 75% were seen once. Sequencing was carried out using naive CD4+ and CD8+ T cells sorted from blood, pooled from several donors. Receptors originate from a pool of human donors in good health; the sample pools cells from several healthy donors.

The CDR3 DNA reads as TGCGCCAGCAGCAACCAGGGATCCACTGAAGCTTTCTTT. Its protein is CASSNQGSTEAFF. The genes are TRBV5-1 and TRBJ1-1, with TRBD1 as a possible D gene (5 bases). Trimming left V 4 bases short and J 4 bases short, with 11 bases between. The CDR3 loop spans 13 amino acids. Germline V gene sequence: CDR1 SGHRS, CDR2 YFSETQ.

The rearrangement uses TRBV14 and TRBJ2-5; 13 bases align to TRBD2. The CDR3 totals 15 residues. The V gene end was trimmed by 1 base and the J gene end by 8 bases; junction bases not matched to a gene: 4. CDR1 is SGHDN, CDR2 FVKESK, per germline. CDR3 region: CASSQVGLAGSTQYF. The CDR3 DNA sequence: TGTGCCAGCAGCCAAGTGGGACTAGCGGGATCTACCCAGTACTTC.

The table lists this clonotype with a few counts. J is TRBJ2-1 and V is TRBV4-2; tentatively, D is TRBD2 (6 bases). Germline V CDR1 and CDR2: LGHNA, YNFKEQ. V shed 0 bases and J shed 8 bases, with 17 bases lying between them. This CDR3 has 16 amino acids. CDR3 DNA sequence: TGTGCCAGCAGCCAAGAGTTCGCGGGAAGAGTCGATGAGCAGTTCTTC. Its protein is CASSQEFAGRVDEQFF.

The J gene is TRBJ2-5, the V gene TRBV11-1; D not certain. CDR1 is SGHAT and CDR2 is FQDESV in the germline V gene (reference sequence). Trimming stripped 10 bases from V and 5 bases from J, with 20 bases between. The CDR3 loop spans 14 amino acids. Here the CDR3 reads CAILPITSAETQYF. The CDR3 bases are TGTGCCATCTTACCTATTACGTCAGCGGAGACCCAGTACTTC.

The V and J genes are TRBV29-1 and TRBJ2-7; no clear D. V dropped 4 bases and J dropped 6 bases, with 22 bases sitting between them. This CDR3 has 15 residues. Germline V CDR1 and CDR2: SQVTM, ANQGSEA. CDR3 sequence: CSVASPDRPSGEQYF. Here the CDR3 DNA reads TGCAGCGTTGCCTCACCTGATCGTCCTTCCGGCGAGCAGTACTTC.

The chain carries TRBV29-1 and TRBJ1-2, with D uncertain. This CDR3 comprises 13 residues. Trimming removed 6 bases from V and 2 bases from J, with 13 bases in between. The germline V gene encodes CDR1 SQVTM and CDR2 ANQGSEA. The CDR3 DNA is TGCAGCGTCCACCGGACGGAAAACTATGGCTACACCTTC. This translates into CSVHRTENYGYTF.

The chain joins TRBV11-2 to TRBJ2-7; TRBD1 matches 11 bases. V was pared by 6 bases and J by 3 bases, with 1 base of the junction left unmatched. This CDR3 spans 13 amino acids. Per germline, CDR1 SGHAT and CDR2 FQNNGV. CDR3 in DNA: TGTGCCAGCAGGGGGACAGGGGGCTACGAGCAGTACTTC. Translated: CASRGTGGYEQYF. The full variable domain, rest sourced from reference TRBV11-2 and TRBJ2-7, is EAGVAQSPRYKIIEKRQSVAFWCNPISGHATLYWYQQILGQGPKLLIQFQNNGVVDDSQLPKDRFSAERLKGVDSTLKIQPAKLEDSAVYLCASRGTGGYEQYFGPGTRLTVT.

The V and J genes are TRBV5-1 and TRBJ2-7; no firm D call. Germline V gene sequence: CDR1 SGHRS, CDR2 YFSETQ. Trimming shortened V by 0 bases and J by 1 base, and 8 bases separated the two germline ends. The CDR3 is made up of 14 amino acids. The CDR3, as DNA: TGCGCCAGCAGCTTGGTCGACGGATCCTACGAGCAGTACTTC. Protein sequence: CASSLVDGSYEQYF.

In this sample, this clonotype turned up a few times. V is TRBV19 and J is TRBJ1-2; no clear D gene. V lost 5 bases and J 9 bases, leaving 13 bases between the germline ends. The CDR3 has 12 amino acids. The germline CDR1 and CDR2 sequences are LNHDA and SQIVND (reference sequence). CDR3 DNA: TGTGCCAGTAGTTTCGACCACTTGAGCTACACCTTC. This codes for CASSFDHLSYTF.

The chain recombines TRBV6-2 or TRBV6-3 with TRBJ2-3; D is possibly TRBD2 (5 bases). Germline V gene data show CDR1 as MNHEY and CDR2 as SVGEGT. CDR3 length: 13 residues. V gave up 6 bases and J gave up 6 bases, with 13 bases separating them. CDR3 coding DNA: TGTGCCAGCAGCCTCGGGGTCCCGGATACGCAGTATTTT. Translation gives CASSLGVPDTQYF.

This clonotype was observed once. The chain combines TRBV11-2 with TRBJ2-1; unclear D gene. V gave up 6 bases and J gave up 1 base, with 16 bases separating them. This CDR3 is 16 amino acids long. Looked up from germline, CDR1 is SGHAT and CDR2 is FQNNGV. The CDR3 coding sequence is TGTGCCAGCAGTGTAGACTTTGCCCAGTCCTACAATGAGCAGTTCTTC. This codes for CASSVDFAQSYNEQFF.

The genes are TRBV19 and TRBJ1-5; D call uncertain. The ends were cut back, 3 bases at V and 0 bases at J, with 6 bases in the middle. Germline lookup yields CDR1 LNHDA and CDR2 SQIVND (reference sequence). This CDR3 is 14 amino acids long. In nucleotides, the CDR3 is TGTGCCAGTAGTATGTCCTATAGCAATCAGCCCCAGCATTTT. This sequence encodes CASSMSYSNQPQHF.

This chain uses TRBV29-1 with TRBJ1-1; D is ambiguous. CDR3 length: 13 residues. The V gene's germline CDR1 is SQVTM and CDR2 ANQGSEA. The CDR3 loop is CSSWSYPNTEAFF. DNA of the CDR3: TGCAGTTCATGGTCCTATCCGAACACTGAAGCTTTCTTT.

The chain employs TRBV5-4 and TRBJ2-7, with 10 bases identical to TRBD2. V lost 5 bases to trimming and J lost 3 bases; unmatched junction nucleotides: 2. There are 13 residues in the CDR3. Germline lookup yields CDR1 SGHNT and CDR2 YYREEE (reference sequence). CDR3 coding DNA: TGTGCCAGCAGTACTAGCGGGGACTACGAGCAGTACTTC. Amino acid sequence: CASSTSGDYEQYF.

The chain has TRBV6-5 and TRBJ1-2; D may be TRBD1 (5 bases). The CDR3 consists of 12 residues. CDR1 is MNHEY and CDR2 is SVGAGI in the germline V gene. Trimming took off 6 bases at V and 3 bases at J, with 8 bases between the two ends. The CDR3 DNA reads TGTGCCAGCAGGAGGGACCACTATGGCTACACCTTC. Its protein is CASRRDHYGYTF.

The rearrangement joins TRBV6-1 to TRBJ1-5; D is possibly TRBD1 (5 bases). The V and J ends lost 11 bases and 3 bases respectively, with 14 bases between them. Germline values: CDR1 MNHNS, CDR2 SASEGT. This CDR3 comprises 13 residues. The CDR3 loop is CAGGTVDNQPQHF. In DNA form, the CDR3 reads TGTGCCGGCGGGACGGTCGACAATCAGCCCCAGCATTTT.

In this sample, this clonotype turned up a few times. J is TRBJ2-7 and V is TRBV6-2 or TRBV6-3, with D perhaps given as TRBD1 or TRBD2 (5 bases each). The CDR3 has 18 amino acids. Looked up from germline, CDR1 is MNHEY and CDR2 is SVGEGT. The V end lost 0 bases, the J end lost 2 bases, and 20 bases lay between the germline ends. The CDR3 sequence: CASSYSLIGTANPYEQYF. Written as DNA, the CDR3 is TGTGCCAGCAGTTACTCGTTAATCGGGACCGCCAACCCCTACGAGCAGTACTTC.

The chain links TRBV29-1 to TRBJ2-4, with 8 bases fitting TRBD2. This CDR3 is built from 11 residues. J was trimmed by 9 bases and V by 6 bases; bases with no gene match: 4. Germline CDR1 is SQVTM and CDR2 is ANQGSEA. The CDR3: CSVGLDGIQYF. Written as DNA, the CDR3 is TGCAGCGTGGGACTAGACGGCATTCAGTACTTC.